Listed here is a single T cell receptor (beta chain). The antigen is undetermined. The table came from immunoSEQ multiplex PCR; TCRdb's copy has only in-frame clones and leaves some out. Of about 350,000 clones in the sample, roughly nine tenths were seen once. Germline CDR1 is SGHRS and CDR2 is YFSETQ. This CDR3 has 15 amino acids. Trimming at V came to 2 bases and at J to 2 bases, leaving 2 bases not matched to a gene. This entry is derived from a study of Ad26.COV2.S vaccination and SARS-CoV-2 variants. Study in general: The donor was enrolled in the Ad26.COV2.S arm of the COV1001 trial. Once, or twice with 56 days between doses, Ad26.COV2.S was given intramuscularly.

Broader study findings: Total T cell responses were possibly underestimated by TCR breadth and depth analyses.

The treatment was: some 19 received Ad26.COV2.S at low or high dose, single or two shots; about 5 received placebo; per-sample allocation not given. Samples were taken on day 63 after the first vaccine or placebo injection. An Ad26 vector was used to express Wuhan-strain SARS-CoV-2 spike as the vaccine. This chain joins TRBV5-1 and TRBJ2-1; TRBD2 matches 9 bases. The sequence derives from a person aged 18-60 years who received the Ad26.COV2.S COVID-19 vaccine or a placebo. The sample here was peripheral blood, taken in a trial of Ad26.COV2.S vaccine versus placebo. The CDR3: CASSFGGGAYNEQFF. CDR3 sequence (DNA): TGCGCCAGCAGCTTCGGCGGGGGGGCCTACAATGAGCAGTTCTTC. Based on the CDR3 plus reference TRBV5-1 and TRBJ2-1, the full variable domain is KAGVTQTPRYLIKTRGQQVTLSCSPISGHRSVSWYQQTPGQGLQFLFEYFSETQRNKGNFPGRFSGRQFSNSRSEMNVSTLELGDSALYLCASSFGGGAYNEQFFGPGTRLTVL.